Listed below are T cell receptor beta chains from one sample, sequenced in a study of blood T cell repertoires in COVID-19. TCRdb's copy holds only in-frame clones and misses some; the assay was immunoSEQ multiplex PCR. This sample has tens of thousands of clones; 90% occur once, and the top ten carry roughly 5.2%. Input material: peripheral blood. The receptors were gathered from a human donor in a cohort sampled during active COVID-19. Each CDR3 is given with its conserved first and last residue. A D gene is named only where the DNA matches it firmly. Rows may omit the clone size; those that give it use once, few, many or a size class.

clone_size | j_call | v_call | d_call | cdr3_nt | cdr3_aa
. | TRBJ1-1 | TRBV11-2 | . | TGTGCCAGCAGCTTAGATGGGAGGGGTTTGGGTGAAGCTTTCTTT | CASSLDGRGLGEAFF
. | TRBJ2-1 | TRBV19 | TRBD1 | TGTGCCAGTAGTACCGGGACAGGACCTTACAATGAGCAGTTCTTC | CASSTGTGPYNEQFF
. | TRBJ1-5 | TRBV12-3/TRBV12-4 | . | TGTGCCAGCAGTTTTCAAGAGAATCAGCCCCAGCATTTT | CASSFQENQPQHF
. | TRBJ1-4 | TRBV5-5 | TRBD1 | TGTGCCAGCAGCTGGACAGGTTCTAATGAAAAACTGTTTTTT | CASSWTGSNEKLFF
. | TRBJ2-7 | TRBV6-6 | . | TGTGCCAGCAGTTATGGAACAGGCGGCACCTACGAGCAGTACTTC | CASSYGTGGTYEQYF
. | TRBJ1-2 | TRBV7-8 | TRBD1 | TGTGCCAGCAGCCTCGGAGACTACGGGGCAGGGGGTAACTATGGCTACACCTTC | CASSLGDYGAGGNYGYTF
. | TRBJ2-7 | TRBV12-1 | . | TGTGCCAGCAGCACAACAGGGGGCGGACTAGAAGAGCAGTACTTC | CASSTTGGGLEEQYF
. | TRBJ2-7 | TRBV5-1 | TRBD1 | TGCGCCAGCAGCCAAGGGGGACAGGTCCACGAGCAGTACTTC | CASSQGGQVHEQYF
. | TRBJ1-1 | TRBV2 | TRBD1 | TGTGCCAGCAGTAGCCGGGACAGACCGAACACTGAAGCTTTCTTT | CASSSRDRPNTEAFF
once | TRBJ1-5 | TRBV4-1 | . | TGCGCCAGCAGCCAAGACCCCGGGGGGGGCGGCCAGCCCCAGCATTTT | CASSQDPGGGGQPQHF
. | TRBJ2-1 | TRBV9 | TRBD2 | TGTGCCAGCAGCGTAGTTGGAGCGGGAGGACTTTACAATGAGCAGTTCTTC | CASSVVGAGGLYNEQFF
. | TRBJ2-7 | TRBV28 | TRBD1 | TGTGCCAGCAGTTCCCCCGCGGGACAGGGGGTGGGTGAGCAGTACTTC | CASSSPAGQGVGEQYF
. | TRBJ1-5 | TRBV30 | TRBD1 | TGTGCCTGGGAGGGGGCTCGCAATCAGCCCCAGCATTTT | CAWEGARNQPQHF
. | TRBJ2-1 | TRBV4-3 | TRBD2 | TGCGCCAGCAGCCAAGATTACGGGAGGTCGTACAATGAGCAGTTCTTC | CASSQDYGRSYNEQFF
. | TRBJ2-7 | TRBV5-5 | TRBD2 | TGTGCCAGCAGCTACAGGACTAGCGGGAGTACGGTCTACGAGCAGTACTTC | CASSYRTSGSTVYEQYF
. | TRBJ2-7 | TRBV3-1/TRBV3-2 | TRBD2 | TGTGCCAGCAGCCCCGGGGAGCGGGGCGAGCAGTACTTC | CASSPGERGEQYF
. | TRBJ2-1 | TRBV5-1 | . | TGCGCCAGCAGCCTCCGGGACAACACCTACAATGAGCAGTTCTTC | CASSLRDNTYNEQFF
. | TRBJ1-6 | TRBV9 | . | TGTGCCAGCAGCGTAGTCGGGGACTTGGGGCCCCTCCACTTT | CASSVVGDLGPLHF
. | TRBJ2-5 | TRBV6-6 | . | TGTGCCAGCAGGTTCTTTTCCGACAGTCTAGAGACCCAGTACTTC | CASRFFSDSLETQYF
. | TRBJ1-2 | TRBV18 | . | TGTGCCAGCTCACCGCTACCGCTTGATAACTATGGCTACACCTTC | CASSPLPLDNYGYTF
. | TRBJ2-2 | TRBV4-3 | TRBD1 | TGCGCCAGCAGCCAAACCACAGGGGTCGGGGAGCTGTTTTTT | CASSQTTGVGELFF
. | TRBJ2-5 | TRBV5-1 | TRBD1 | TGCGCCAGCAGTTTACAGGGGGAACGAGAGACCCAGTACTTC | CASSLQGERETQYF
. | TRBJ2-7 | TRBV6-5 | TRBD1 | TGTGCCAGCAGTCTCCGGACAGGGGTCGACGAGCAGTACTTC | CASSLRTGVDEQYF
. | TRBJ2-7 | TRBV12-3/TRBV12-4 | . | TGTGCCAGCAGTTCGCCGGGGGTCCACGAGCAGTACTTC | CASSSPGVHEQYF
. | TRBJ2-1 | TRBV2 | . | TGTGCCAGCAGTGAGAGCAATGAGCAGTTCTTC | CASSESNEQFF
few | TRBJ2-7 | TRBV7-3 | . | TGTGCCAGCAGCTTTAACGGTGACAGTAAGGAGCAGTACTTC | CASSFNGDSKEQYF
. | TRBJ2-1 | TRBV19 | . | TGTGCCAGTAGTCCCGAGGAGGGCAGGAATGAGCAGTTCTTC | CASSPEEGRNEQFF
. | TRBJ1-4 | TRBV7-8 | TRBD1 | TGTGCCAGCAGCTTAGGCTTTGTCGGGACAGGGCGCGGTGAAAAACTGTTTTTT | CASSLGFVGTGRGEKLFF
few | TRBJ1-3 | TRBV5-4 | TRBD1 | TGTGCCAGCAGCTGGGACAGGGCTGGAAACACCATATATTTT | CASSWDRAGNTIYF
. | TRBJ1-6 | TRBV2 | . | TGTGCCAGCAGTGAATTTGGTGCGGTGAATTCACCCCTCCACTTT | CASSEFGAVNSPLHF
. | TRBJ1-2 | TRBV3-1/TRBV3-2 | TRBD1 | TGTGCCAGCAGCCAACAGGGGGCGAGAGCTAACTATGGCTACACCTTC | CASSQQGARANYGYTF
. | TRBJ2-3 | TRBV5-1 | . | TGCGCCAGCAGCGCCCCGGGGGATACGCAGTATTTT | CASSAPGDTQYF
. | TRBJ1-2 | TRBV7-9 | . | TGTGCCAGCAGCTTTGGGGGAGGGGATGGCTACACCTTC | CASSFGGGDGYTF
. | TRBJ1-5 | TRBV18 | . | TGTGCCAGCTCGGAGGGGGGGGGCAATCAGCCCCAGCATTTT | CASSEGGGNQPQHF
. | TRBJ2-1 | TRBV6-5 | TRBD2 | TGTGCCAGTTTAGCGGGGGACTACAATGAGCAGTTCTTC | CASLAGDYNEQFF
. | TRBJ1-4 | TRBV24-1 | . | TGTGCCACCAGTGGAGGAAATCATGAAAAACTGTTTTTT | CATSGGNHEKLFF
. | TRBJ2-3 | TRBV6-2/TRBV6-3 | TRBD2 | TGTGCCAGCAGTCCCTCGGGGGCGGGAGGGCCAGATACGCAGTATTTT | CASSPSGAGGPDTQYF
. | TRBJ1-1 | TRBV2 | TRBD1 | TGTGCCAGCAGGGGGGACAGGGCGATAAACACTGAAGCTTTCTTT | CASRGDRAINTEAFF
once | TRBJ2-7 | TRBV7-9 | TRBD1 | TGTGCCAGCAGCTTAGGCGGCCAGGGGGCAAACGAGCAGTACTTC | CASSLGGQGANEQYF
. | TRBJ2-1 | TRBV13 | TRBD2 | TGTGCCAGCAGCCAAAGACTAGCGGGAGGCCCGTGGGACTACAATGAGCAGTTCTTC | CASSQRLAGGPWDYNEQFF
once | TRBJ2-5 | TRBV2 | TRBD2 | TGTGCCAGCAGTGGGGGCGGGGGGCGCGAGGAGACCCAGTACTTC | CASSGGGGREETQYF
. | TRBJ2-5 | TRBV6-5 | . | TGTGCCAGCACCCTTATGGGGGGGCGAGGGGAGACCCAGTACTTC | CASTLMGGRGETQYF
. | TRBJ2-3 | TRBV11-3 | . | TGTGCCAGCAGCCCAGAGGCCACAGATACGCAGTATTTT | CASSPEATDTQYF
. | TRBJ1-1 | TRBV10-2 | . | TGCGCCAGCAAAAGGGGCACGCGGGGGAACACTGAAGCTTTCTTT | CASKRGTRGNTEAFF
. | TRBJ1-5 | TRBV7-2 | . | TGTGCCAGCAGCTTAGAAGCGGGAATACGCAATCAGCCCCAGCATTTT | CASSLEAGIRNQPQHF
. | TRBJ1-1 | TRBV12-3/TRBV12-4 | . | TGTGCCAGCAGTTTTGGGGGCAGGGGCGAAGCTTTCTTT | CASSFGGRGEAFF
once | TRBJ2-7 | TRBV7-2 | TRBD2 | TGTGCCAGCAGCTTGATAGCGGGAGGGCCCGACGAGCAGTACTTC | CASSLIAGGPDEQYF
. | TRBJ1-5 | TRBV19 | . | TGTGCCAGTAGTATGGGGGCAAAGAATCAGCCCCAGCATTTT | CASSMGAKNQPQHF
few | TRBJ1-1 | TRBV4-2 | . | TGTGCCAGCAGCCAAGTGACCGGGGGGAACACTGAAGCTTTCTTT | CASSQVTGGNTEAFF
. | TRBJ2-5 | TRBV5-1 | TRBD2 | TGCGCCAGCAGCTTGTCGGGAGGGTCGGAGACCCAGTACTTC | CASSLSGGSETQYF
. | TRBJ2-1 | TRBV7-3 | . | TGTGCCAGCAGCTTATATGCCGGGATACCCCTCGGCTACAATGAGCAGTTCTTC | CASSLYAGIPLGYNEQFF
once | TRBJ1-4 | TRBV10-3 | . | TGTGCCATCAAAAGCGGGCCTAATGAAAAACTGTTTTTT | CAIKSGPNEKLFF
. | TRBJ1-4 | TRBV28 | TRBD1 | TGTGCCAGCAGTTTATATGGACAGGGGTTAACTAATGAAAAACTGTTTTTT | CASSLYGQGLTNEKLFF
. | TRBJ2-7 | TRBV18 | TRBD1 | TGTGCCAGCTCACCCTCGGGACAGAGCTCCTACGAGCAGTACTTC | CASSPSGQSSYEQYF
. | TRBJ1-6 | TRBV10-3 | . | TGTGCCATCAGTGAGCGGGGGGAGGATTCACCCCTCCACTTT | CAISERGEDSPLHF
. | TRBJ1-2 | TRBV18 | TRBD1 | TGTGCCAGCTCACCCCTCGACAGGGGGCTCGATGGCTACACCTTC | CASSPLDRGLDGYTF
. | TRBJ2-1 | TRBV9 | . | TGTGCCAGCAGCCGAGCAGGGGACTCCTACAATGAGCAGTTCTTC | CASSRAGDSYNEQFF
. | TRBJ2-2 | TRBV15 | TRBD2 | TGTGCCACCTATCGGGCGGGAGGAGGGACCGGGGAGCTGTTTTTT | CATYRAGGGTGELFF
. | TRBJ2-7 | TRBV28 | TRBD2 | TGTGCCAGCAGTGTATCTCTAGCGGGAGTGGGCGAGCAGTACTTC | CASSVSLAGVGEQYF
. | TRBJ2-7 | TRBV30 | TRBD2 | TGTGCCTGGATGAGAGGACTAGCGGGAGTGGGGGAGCAGTACTTC | CAWMRGLAGVGEQYF